The following is a T cell receptor (beta chain) sequence with its context. Authors' data handling: Amplification with reference gene primers provided the estimates of nucleated cell counts. The repertoire was sequenced with immunoSEQ multiplex PCR; TCRdb's copy has only in-frame clones and lacks some. That table supplies the V and J calls and clone size; D and trimming were determined from the DNA. In the table there are 310,000 or so clones, roughly 90% of which are singletons. The data were taken from a study of blood T cell repertoires in COVID-19. Turning to the study itself: COVID-19 samples from acute and convalescent phases originated in the United States, Italy and Spain. Sample material is recorded as cDNA or gDNA derived from T cells, B-cell-depleted T cells, or PBMCs.

One Seattle source followed patients from active infection through their disease course. Germline CDR1 and CDR2: GTSNPN and SVGIG (reference sequence). This CDR3 is built from 16 residues. With 0 bases removed from V and 0 bases from J, the gap between germline ends came to 13 bases. This clonotype originated in a man aged 25-45 years with COVID-19, enrolled during active disease. The gene calls are TRBV30 and TRBJ2-3; D perhaps matches TRBD2 (5 bases). The sequenced sample consisted of peripheral blood. In nucleotides, the CDR3 is TGTGCCTGGAGTGTAGGGAGCGGCCCGAGCACAGATACGCAGTATTTT. As protein: CAWSVGSGPSTDTQYF.